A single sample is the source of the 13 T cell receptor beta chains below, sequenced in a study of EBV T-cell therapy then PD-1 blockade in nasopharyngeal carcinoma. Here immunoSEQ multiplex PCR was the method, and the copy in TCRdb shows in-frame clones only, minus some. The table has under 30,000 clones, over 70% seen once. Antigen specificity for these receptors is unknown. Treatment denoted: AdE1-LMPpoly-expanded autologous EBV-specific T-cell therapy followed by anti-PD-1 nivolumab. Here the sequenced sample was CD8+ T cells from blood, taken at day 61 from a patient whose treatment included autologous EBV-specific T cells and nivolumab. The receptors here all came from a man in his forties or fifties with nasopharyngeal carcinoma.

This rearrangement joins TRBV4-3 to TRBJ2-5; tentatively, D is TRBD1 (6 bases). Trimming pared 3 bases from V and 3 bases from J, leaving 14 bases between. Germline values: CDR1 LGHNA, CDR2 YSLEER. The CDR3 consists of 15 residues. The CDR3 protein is CASSQTGTREETQYF. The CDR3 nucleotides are TGCGCCAGCAGCCAGACCGGGACAAGGGAAGAGACCCAGTACTTC.

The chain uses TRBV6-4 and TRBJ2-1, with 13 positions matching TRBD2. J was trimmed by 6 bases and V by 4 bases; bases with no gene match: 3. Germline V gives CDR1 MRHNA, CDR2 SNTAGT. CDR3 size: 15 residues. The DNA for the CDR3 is TGTGCCAGCAGTGCCACTAGCGGGGGGGGCAATGAGCAGTTCTTC. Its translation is CASSATSGGGNEQFF.

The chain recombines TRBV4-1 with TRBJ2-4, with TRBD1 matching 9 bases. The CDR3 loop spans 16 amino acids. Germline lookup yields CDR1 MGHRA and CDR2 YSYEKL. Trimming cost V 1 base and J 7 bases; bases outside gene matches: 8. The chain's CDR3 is CASSQATGGAGNIQYF. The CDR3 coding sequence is TGCGCCAGCAGCCAAGCAACAGGGGGCGCGGGGAACATTCAGTACTTC.

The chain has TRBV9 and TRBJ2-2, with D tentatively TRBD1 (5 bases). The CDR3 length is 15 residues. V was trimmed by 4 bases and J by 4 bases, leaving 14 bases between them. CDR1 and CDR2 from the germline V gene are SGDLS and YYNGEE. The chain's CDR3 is CASSRGGHFTGELFF. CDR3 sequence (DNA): TGTGCCAGCAGCAGGGGCGGACATTTCACCGGGGAGCTGTTTTTT.

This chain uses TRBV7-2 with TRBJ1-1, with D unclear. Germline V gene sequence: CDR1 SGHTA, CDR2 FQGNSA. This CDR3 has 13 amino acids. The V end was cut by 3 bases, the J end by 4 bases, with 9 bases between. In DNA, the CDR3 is TGTGCCAGCAGCTTTGCGGGAGGCACTGAAGCTTTCTTT. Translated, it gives CASSFAGGTEAFF.

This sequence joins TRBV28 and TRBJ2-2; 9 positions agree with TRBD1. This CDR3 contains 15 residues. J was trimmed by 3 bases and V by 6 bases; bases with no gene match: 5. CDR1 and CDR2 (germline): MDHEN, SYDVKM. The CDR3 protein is CASSRDREDTGELFF. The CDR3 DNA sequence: TGTGCCAGCAGCCGGGACAGGGAGGACACCGGGGAGCTGTTTTTT.

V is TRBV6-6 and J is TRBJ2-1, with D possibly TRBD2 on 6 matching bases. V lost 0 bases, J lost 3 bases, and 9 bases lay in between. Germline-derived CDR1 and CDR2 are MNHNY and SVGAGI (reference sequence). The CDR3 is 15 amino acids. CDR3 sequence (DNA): TGTGCCAGCAGTTACTCGAGGACTAACTACAATGAGCAGTTCTTC. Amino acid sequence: CASSYSRTNYNEQFF.

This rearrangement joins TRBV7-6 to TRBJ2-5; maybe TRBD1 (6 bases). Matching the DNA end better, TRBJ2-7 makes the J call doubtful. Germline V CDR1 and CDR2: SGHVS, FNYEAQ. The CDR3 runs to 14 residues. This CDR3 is CASSLARGSYEQYF. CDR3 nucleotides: TGTGCCAGCAGCTTAGCCAGGGGATCCTACGAGCAGTACTTC.

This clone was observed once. CDR3 nucleotides: TGTGCCAGCAGTTTGGGGGCAGCGCCCGAAAGCTCCTACGAGCAGTACTTC. Amino acid sequence: CASSLGAAPESSYEQYF. V and J are TRBV7-6 and TRBJ2-7, with D possibly TRBD1 on 6 matching bases. V dropped 6 bases and J dropped 0 bases, with 21 bases sitting between them. Germline CDR1 reads SGHVS; CDR2 reads FNYEAQ. The CDR3 is 17 residues long.

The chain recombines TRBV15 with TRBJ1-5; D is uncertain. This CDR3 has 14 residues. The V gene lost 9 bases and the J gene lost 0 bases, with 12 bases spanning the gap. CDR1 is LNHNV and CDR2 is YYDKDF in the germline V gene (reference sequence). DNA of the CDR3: TGTGCCACGTCGGATTGGGGTAGCAATCAGCCCCAGCATTTT. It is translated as CATSDWGSNQPQHF.

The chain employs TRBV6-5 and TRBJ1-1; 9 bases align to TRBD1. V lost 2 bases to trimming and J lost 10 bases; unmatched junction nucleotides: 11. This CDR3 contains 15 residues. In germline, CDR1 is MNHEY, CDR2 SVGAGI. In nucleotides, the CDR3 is TGTGCCAGCAGTTACCCAGAAACAGGGGGCGAGGGAGCTTTCTTT. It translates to CASSYPETGGEGAFF.

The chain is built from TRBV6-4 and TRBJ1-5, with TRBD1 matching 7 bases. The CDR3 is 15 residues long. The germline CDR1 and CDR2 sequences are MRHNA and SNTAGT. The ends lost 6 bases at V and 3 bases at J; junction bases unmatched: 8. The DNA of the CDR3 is TGTGCCAGCAGCGCTACACAGGGGCCCAATCAGCCCCAGCATTTT. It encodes CASSATQGPNQPQHF.

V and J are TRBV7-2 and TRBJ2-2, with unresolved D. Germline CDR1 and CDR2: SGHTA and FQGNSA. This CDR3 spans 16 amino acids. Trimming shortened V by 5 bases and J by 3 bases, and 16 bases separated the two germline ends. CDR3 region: CASSPDEVIDTGELFF. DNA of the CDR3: TGTGCCAGCAGCCCAGACGAGGTTATTGACACCGGGGAGCTGTTTTTT.